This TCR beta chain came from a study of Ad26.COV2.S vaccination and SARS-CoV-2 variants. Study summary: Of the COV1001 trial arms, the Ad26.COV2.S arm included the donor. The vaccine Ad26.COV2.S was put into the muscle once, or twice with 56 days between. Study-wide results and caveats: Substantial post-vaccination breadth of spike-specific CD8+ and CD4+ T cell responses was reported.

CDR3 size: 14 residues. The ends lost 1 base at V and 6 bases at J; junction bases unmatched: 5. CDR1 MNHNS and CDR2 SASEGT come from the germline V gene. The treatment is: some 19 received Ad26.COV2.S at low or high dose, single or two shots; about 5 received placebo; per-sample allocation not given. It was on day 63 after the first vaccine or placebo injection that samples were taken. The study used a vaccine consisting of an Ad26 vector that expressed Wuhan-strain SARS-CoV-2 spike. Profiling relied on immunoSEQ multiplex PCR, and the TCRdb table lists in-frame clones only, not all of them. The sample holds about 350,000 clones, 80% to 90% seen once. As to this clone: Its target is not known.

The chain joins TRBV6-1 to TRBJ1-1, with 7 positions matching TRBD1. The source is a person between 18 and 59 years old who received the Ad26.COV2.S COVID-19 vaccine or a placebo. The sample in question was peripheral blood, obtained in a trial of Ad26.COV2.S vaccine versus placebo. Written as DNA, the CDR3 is TGTGCCAGCAGTGAAGGACAGGGAAGGCCTGAAGCTTTCTTT. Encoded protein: CASSEGQGRPEAFF.